Listed below are T cell receptor beta chains from one sample, sequenced in a study of T cells in Graves' hyperthyroidism and ophthalmopathy. Each CDR3 protein is one row after TCRdb ran MiXCR on the multiplex PCR reads. The table includes around 190,000 distinct CDR3 sequences, around 16% detected once. Sequenced material: blood. The receptors originated from a woman aged 45-59 years with Graves' hyperthyroidism. Both conserved end residues are part of each CDR3. A D gene is named only where the DNA matches it firmly. Expanded clones are given a class, and other clones once, few, many or no size at all.

>.|TRBV18|TRBJ1-6|few
CASSPGVPHNNSPLHF
TGTGCCAGCTCACCAGGCGTCCCCCATAATAATTCACCCCTCCACTTT
>TRBD1|TRBV7-7|TRBJ2-1|.
CASRFRQGKRYNEQFF
TGTGCTAGCAGATTTAGACAGGGAAAACGCTACAATGAGCAGTTCTTC
>TRBD2|TRBV20-1|TRBJ2-5|.
CSATRAGEETQYF
TGCAGTGCTACCCGTGCGGGGGAAGAGACCCAGTACTTC
>TRBD2|TRBV2|TRBJ2-3|.
CASVPSGRTDTQYF
TGTGCCAGCGTCCCTAGCGGACGCACAGATACGCAGTATTTT
>TRBD1|TRBV10-2|TRBJ2-2|.
CAGRGTNGELFF
TGCGCCGGCAGGGGGACGAACGGGGAGCTGTTTTTT
>TRBD1|TRBV10-3|TRBJ1-2|many
CAISPGGDSRSSNYGYTF
TGTGCCATCAGTCCTGGAGGGGACAGTCGATCCTCTAACTATGGCTACACCTTC
>.|TRBV6-5|TRBJ1-2|many
CASSYSATGLYGYTF
TGTGCCAGCAGTTACTCGGCCACAGGGCTTTATGGCTACACCTTC
>TRBD2|TRBV15|TRBJ2-5|many
CATSRGLAGVTRETQYF
TGTGCCACCAGCAGAGGGTTAGCGGGAGTAACTCGGGAGACCCAGTACTTC
>.|TRBV5-8|TRBJ1-2|many
CATLGQNYGYTF
TGTGCCACCCTCGGACAGAACTATGGCTACACCTTC
>.|TRBV11-1|TRBJ1-3|few
CASSLNRRSSGNTIYF
TGTGCCAGCAGCTTAAACAGAAGGAGCTCTGGAAACACCATATATTTT
>TRBD1|TRBV4-2|TRBJ1-2|many
CASSQEFRQGDGYTF
TGTGCCAGCAGCCAAGAGTTCAGGCAGGGGGATGGCTACACCTTC
>TRBD2|TRBV19|TRBJ2-1|.
CASIIAGEQFF
TGTGCCAGTATCATAGCGGGAGAGCAGTTCTTC
>TRBD1|TRBV20-1|TRBJ1-2|many
CSARTGGFGYTF
TGCAGTGCTAGGACAGGGGGCTTTGGCTACACCTTC
>.|TRBV11-3|TRBJ2-1|many
CASSFGLYNEQFF
TGTGCCAGCAGCTTTGGTCTCTACAATGAGCAGTTCTTC
>.|TRBV20-1|TRBJ1-5|many
CSASKPDSSNQPQHF
TGCAGTGCTAGCAAACCGGACAGTAGCAATCAGCCCCAGCATTTT
>TRBD2|TRBV20-1|TRBJ2-3|many
CSARGLAGTLRGTDTQYF
TGCAGTGCTAGAGGGCTAGCGGGGACCCTAAGGGGCACAGATACGCAGTATTTT
>.|TRBV3-1|TRBJ2-2|many
CASSQSLAATGELFF
TGTGCCAGCAGCCAATCTTTAGCGGCCACCGGGGAGCTGTTTTTT
>TRBD1|TRBV9|TRBJ1-6|many
CASSVTGTENSPLHF
TGTGCCAGCAGCGTGACCGGGACAGAAAATTCACCCCTCCACTTT
>.|TRBV20-1|TRBJ1-3|few
CSARGGGDTIYF
TGCAGTGCTAGAGGGGGGGGGGACACCATATATTTT
>.|TRBV28|TRBJ2-4|many
CASSKALAKNIQYF
TGTGCCAGCAGTAAGGCCTTAGCCAAAAACATTCAGTACTTC
>TRBD2|TRBV28|TRBJ2-3|many
CASSTRTSGRPSTDTQYF
TGTGCCAGCAGTACTCGGACTAGCGGGAGGCCGAGCACAGATACGCAGTATTTT
>.|TRBV5-1|TRBJ2-1|.
CASSLASLGGSYNEQFF
TGCGCCAGCAGCTTGGCTTCTCTCGGGGGATCCTACAATGAGCAGTTCTTC
>.|TRBV24-1|TRBJ2-2|.
CATSAGRELFF
TGTGCCACCAGTGCTGGGCGGGAGCTGTTTTTT
>.|TRBV7-2|TRBJ1-1|.
CASLDRANTEAFF
TGTGCCAGCTTGGACAGAGCGAACACTGAAGCTTTCTTT
>.|TRBV6-1|TRBJ2-7|many
CASSPSAGIYEQYF
TGTGCCAGCAGTCCCTCGGCAGGGATCTACGAGCAGTACTTC
>.|TRBV5-5|TRBJ2-2|many
CASSAGRPNTGELFF
TGTGCCAGCAGCGCGGGACGGCCGAACACCGGGGAGCTGTTTTTT
>TRBD2|TRBV12-3/TRBV12-4|TRBJ2-1|many
CASRRTSGRNHEQFF
TGTGCCAGCAGGCGGACTAGCGGGAGAAACCATGAGCAGTTCTTC
>.|TRBV20-1|TRBJ2-4|.
CSAIPTPAKNIQYF
TGCAGTGCTATCCCGACTCCCGCCAAAAACATTCAGTACTTC
>TRBD2|TRBV20-1|TRBJ2-5|.
CSARYKGLAGGRETQYF
TGCAGTGCTAGATATAAGGGACTAGCGGGAGGGCGGGAGACCCAGTACTTC
>TRBD1|TRBV28|TRBJ1-6|.
CASSGTVGSPLHF
TGTGCCAGCAGCGGGACAGTAGGTTCACCCCTCCACTTT
>.|TRBV12-5|TRBJ2-1|many
CASGLVRDEQFF
TGTGCTAGTGGTTTGGTGAGGGATGAGCAGTTCTTC
>.|TRBV5-1|TRBJ1-6|.
CASSMDSLSNSPLHF
TGCGCCAGCAGCATGGACAGCCTCAGTAATTCACCCCTCCACTTT
>.|TRBV11-1|TRBJ1-1|many
CASGLLEVNTEAFF
TGTGCCAGCGGCTTATTGGAGGTTAACACTGAAGCTTTCTTT
>.|TRBV12-5|TRBJ2-1|many
CASGFRAWTDSYNEQFF
TGTGCTAGTGGTTTTCGGGCCTGGACTGACTCCTACAATGAGCAGTTCTTC
>.|TRBV2|TRBJ1-3|many
CASSDQGRRTSGNTIYF
TGTGCCAGCAGTGATCAGGGGCGGAGGACCTCTGGAAACACCATATATTTT
>TRBD2|TRBV19|TRBJ2-7|many
CASSPSGERGTYEQYF
TGTGCCAGTAGTCCCTCCGGGGAGCGGGGCACCTACGAGCAGTACTTC